This T cell receptor (beta chain) was captured by sequencing in a study of blood T cell repertoires in COVID-19. On the study more broadly: Sites across the United States, Italy and Spain contributed samples from acute and convalescent COVID-19.

The V segment lost 6 bases and the J segment 6 bases; nucleotides outside the gene matches: 13. Per germline, CDR1 LNHDA and CDR2 SQIVND (reference sequence). This CDR3 spans 17 amino acids. Original handling: Amplifying reference gene primers gave estimates of nucleated cell counts. Assay: immunoSEQ multiplex PCR; the TCRdb copy retains only in-frame clones and omits some. V, J and clone size derive from that table, while D and trimming were established from the DNA sequence. This table has about 150,000 clones, around four fifths appearing once. Sequenced material: peripheral blood. The chain employs TRBV19 and TRBJ2-1; 11 bases map to TRBD2. This TCR was recovered from a human donor in a cohort sampled during active COVID-19. The CDR3 reads CASRTILAGGPRNEQFF. In nucleotides, the CDR3 is TGTGCCAGTAGGACAATCCTAGCGGGGGGTCCTCGCAATGAGCAGTTCTTC. The full variable domain, in which reference TRBV19 and TRBJ2-1 provide the parts outside the CDR3, is DGGITQSPKYLFRKEGQNVTLSCEQNLNHDAMYWYRQDPGQGLRLIYYSQIVNDFQKGDIAEGYSVSREKKESFPLTVTSAQKNPTAFYLCASRTILAGGPRNEQFFGPGTRLTVL.